One sample yielded the 9 T cell receptor beta chains listed below, sequenced in a study of blood T cells in healthy people across ages. For the second PCR, which ran for about 7 to 11 cycles, a sample-barcoded 5' primer and a J-beta primer mix were used. TCRdb analysed the 5' RACE reads with MiXCR anew, one entry per CDR3 protein. The sample contains fewer than 1,200,000 distinct CDR3 sequences, roughly 24% of which appear only once. Separately, the same data were catalogued under a study of T cells of mothers and their children.

Material for sequencing was blood. The receptor source for this set is a girl aged 2-15 years in good health.

This clonotype appeared a few times. V usage is TRBV15 and J usage is TRBJ2-3; 11 bases map to TRBD2. This CDR3 spans 17 amino acids. Germline-derived CDR1 and CDR2 are LNHNV and YYDKDF (reference sequence). The V and J ends lost 2 bases and 2 bases, in that order; junction bases with no gene match: 6. CDR3 nucleotide sequence: TGTGCCACCAGCAGATCGGGGACTAGCGGATTCACAGATACGCAGTATTTT. It encodes CATSRSGTSGFTDTQYF.

This chain links TRBV20-1 with TRBJ2-3; the match to TRBD2 covers 15 bases. The trim removed 1 base at V and 1 base at J, leaving 6 bases unmatched. Germline V lookup: CDR1 DFQATT, CDR2 SNEGSKA (reference sequence). CDR3 size: 18 residues. Here the CDR3 reads CSARASRTSGGGTDTQYF. CDR3 nucleotide sequence: TGCAGTGCTAGAGCCTCCCGGACTAGCGGGGGGGGCACAGATACGCAGTATTTT.

The table lists this clonotype with a few counts. This chain joins TRBV29-1 and TRBJ2-7, with 7 bases that match TRBD2. With 3 bases clipped from V and 6 bases from J, the junction kept 5 bases outside the gene matches. The CDR3 runs to 12 residues. CDR1 and CDR2 from the germline V gene are SQVTM and ANQGSEA. CDR3: CSVESGLREQYF. The CDR3 coding sequence is TGCAGCGTTGAGTCGGGACTACGCGAGCAGTACTTC.

The J gene is TRBJ2-5, the V gene TRBV7-8; a possible D gene is TRBD2 (7 bases). Trimming left V 5 bases short and J 3 bases short, with 22 bases between. The CDR3 runs 17 residues. Germline V gives CDR1 SGHVS, CDR2 FQNEAQ. The CDR3 bases are TGTGCCAGCAGCCCACGCCGCCGGGGGGCGGTTGAAGAGACCCAGTACTTC. This encodes CASSPRRRGAVEETQYF.

The chain combines TRBV4-1 with TRBJ1-4, with D possibly being TRBD1 (5 bases). CDR3 length equals 14 residues. V dropped 4 bases and J dropped 8 bases, with 14 bases sitting between them. Germline lookup yields CDR1 MGHRA and CDR2 YSYEKL. CDR3 amino acids: CASSPLDKGEKLFF. The CDR3, as DNA: TGCGCCAGCAGCCCCCTCGACAAGGGGGAAAAACTGTTTTTT.

There are a few counts of this clonotype. This chain links TRBV21-1 with TRBJ2-3; the table's D call TRBD1 went unverified against the DNA. TRBV21-1 is marked as a pseudogene. This CDR3 contains 19 residues. This CDR3 is CAGSKLPGGGVPGTDTQYF. The CDR3 nucleotides read TGTGCCGGCAGCAAACTCCCGGGGGGGGGTGTCCCGGGCACAGATACGCAGTATTTT.

J is TRBJ2-5 and V is TRBV29-1, with 7 bases aligning to TRBD1. Germline trimming cut 5 bases from V and 4 bases from J; bases unmatched to any gene: 22. This CDR3 region has 18 residues. The germline CDR1 and CDR2 sequences are SQVTM and ANQGSEA. Written as DNA, the CDR3 is TGCAGCGTTATTTTTAGGACAGGATCGTCTTTCGAGATAGAGACCCAGTACTTC. This codes for CSVIFRTGSSFEIETQYF.

The rearrangement links TRBV29-1 to TRBJ2-1, with D possibly TRBD1 on 5 matching bases. V was clipped by 2 bases and J by 8 bases, with 13 bases between them. CDR1 is SQVTM and CDR2 is ANQGSEA in the germline V gene. This CDR3 spans 13 amino acids. CDR3 DNA: TGCAGCGTTGAATCCTTCGACAGCGATGAGCAGTTCTTC. As protein: CSVESFDSDEQFF.

The chain links TRBV5-1 to TRBJ2-5; D possibly uses TRBD1 or TRBD2 (5 bases each). Between the trimmed V and J ends, which lost 7 bases and 5 bases, there was a span of 18 bases. The CDR3 has 14 residues. Germline-derived CDR1 and CDR2 are SGHRS and YFSETQ. The CDR3 loop is CASAGTWILETQYF. The CDR3 DNA is TGCGCCAGCGCTGGGACGTGGATTCTGGAGACCCAGTACTTC.